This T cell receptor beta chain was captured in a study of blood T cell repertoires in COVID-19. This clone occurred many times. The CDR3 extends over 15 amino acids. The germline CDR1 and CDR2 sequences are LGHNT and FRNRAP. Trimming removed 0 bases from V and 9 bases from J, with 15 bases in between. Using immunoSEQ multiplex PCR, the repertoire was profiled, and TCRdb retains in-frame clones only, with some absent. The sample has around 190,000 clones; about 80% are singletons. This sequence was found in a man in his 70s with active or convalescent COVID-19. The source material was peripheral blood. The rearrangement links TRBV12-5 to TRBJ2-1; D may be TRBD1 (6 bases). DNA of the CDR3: TGTGCTAGTGGTTTGGTAGTCAGGGGAAGGGGTGAGCAGTTCTTC. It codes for CASGLVVRGRGEQFF. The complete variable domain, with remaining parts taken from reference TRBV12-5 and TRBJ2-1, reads DARVTQTPRHKVTEMGQEVTMRCQPILGHNTVFWYRQTMMQGLELLAYFRNRAPLDDSGMPKDRFSAEMPDATLATLKIQPSEPRDSAVYFCASGLVVRGRGEQFFGPGTRLTVL.